The 25 T cell receptor beta chains listed next were all sequenced from one sample in a study of T-cell memory formation after mild COVID-19 (TCRdb year 2021). Receptors were amplified or captured by 5' RACE. Sequenced using an Illumina NovaSeq 6000. Starting from the raw public reads, TCRdb applied fastp trimming at Q25, assembled clones with MiXCR and retained in-frame beta chains. When rows share a CDR3 protein, they turn into one entry using the most common DNA and genes. In all, the sample holds 25,000 or so distinct CDR3 sequences, and 6.5% to 9% of those were seen once. 11% to 15% of the sample is held by the ten biggest clonotypes. Sequenced: PBMCs or a T cell subset sorted from them (not recorded which). The source is an adult woman who had mild COVID-19 (a few samples of this study predate the infection). The sample titles of this study are shuffled in the database, so cell type and time point are left out; the donor was told from shared clones.

This clonotype was counted many times. The chain carries TRBV6-5 and TRBJ2-3; TRBD2 matches 7 bases. Germline assignment: CDR1 MNHEY and CDR2 SVGAGI. V shed 2 bases and J 1 base; nucleotides not matched to a gene: 6. This CDR3 contains 16 residues. The CDR3 DNA sequence: TGTGCCAGCAGTTACCATTCTAGCGGCCGCACAGATACGCAGTATTTT. Its protein is CASSYHSSGRTDTQYF.

In its sample, this clonotype was seen many times. The genes are TRBV29-1 and TRBJ2-3, with 8 bases fitting TRBD2. The CDR3 is 15 amino acids. The J segment lost 4 bases and the V segment lost 4 bases, leaving 10 bases of the junction unmatched. From germline, CDR1 is SQVTM and CDR2 ANQGSEA. CDR3 coding DNA: TGCAGCGTTGGCGGGGGGCTAGATGGCGCAGATACGCAGTATTTT. Translation: CSVGGGLDGADTQYF.

This clonotype was observed many times. The V and J genes are TRBV18 and TRBJ2-7; 9 bases agree with TRBD1. The germline V gene encodes CDR1 KGHSH and CDR2 LQKENI. V was pared by 4 bases and J by 3 bases, with 4 bases of the junction left unmatched. The CDR3 has 14 amino acids. This chain's CDR3 is CASSRSTGGYEQYF. The CDR3 DNA reads as TGTGCCAGCTCACGGTCGACAGGGGGCTACGAGCAGTACTTC.

This clonotype appeared many times. The chain uses TRBV20-1 and TRBJ1-1; D might be TRBD1 (5 bases). CDR1 is DFQATT and CDR2 is SNEGSKA in the germline V gene (reference sequence). The CDR3 spans 13 residues. The V end lost 5 bases, the J end lost 3 bases, and 13 bases lay between the germline ends. The CDR3 DNA follows: TGCAGTGCTGAGCGGGGGGGAGACACTGAAGCTTTCTTT. Protein product: CSAERGGDTEAFF.

This clonotype was counted at least ten times. The chain has TRBV20-1 and TRBJ2-7; TRBD2 matches at 7 bases. CDR1 is DFQATT, CDR2 SNEGSKA, per germline (reference sequence). The CDR3 sequence is 15 residues long. Trimming at V came to 2 bases and at J to 0 bases, leaving 7 bases not matched to a gene. The chain's CDR3 is CSARSLAESSYEQYF. CDR3 DNA: TGCAGTGCTAGATCCCTAGCGGAGAGCTCCTACGAGCAGTACTTC.

This clonotype has a count of ten or more. The chain employs TRBV20-1 and TRBJ2-7, with 7 nucleotides matching TRBD1. Germline V gene sequence: CDR1 DFQATT, CDR2 SNEGSKA (reference sequence). The CDR3 is made up of 15 amino acids. Unmatched junction bases numbered 9, after V lost 0 bases and J lost 4 bases. CDR3 nucleotides: TGCAGTGCTAGAGACCCCGGACAGGACTGGTACGAGCAGTACTTC. Amino acids: CSARDPGQDWYEQYF.

This clonotype was seen many times. The V gene is TRBV12-3 or TRBV12-4, the J gene TRBJ2-1, with D tentatively TRBD1 (6 bases). This CDR3 spans 13 amino acids. V was cut by 4 bases and J by 9 bases, with 13 bases left in between. The CDR3 nucleotides read TGTGCCAGCAGTTCACAGGGCGGAGGTGAGCAGTTCTTC. Amino acid sequence: CASSSQGGGEQFF.

This chain links TRBV6-5 with TRBJ2-7; D perhaps matches TRBD2 (5 bases). The CDR3 has 11 residues. Per the germline V gene, CDR1 is MNHEY and CDR2 is SVGAGI. V was pared by 11 bases and J by 0 bases, with 8 bases between. This CDR3 reads CASGNSYEQYF. CDR3 DNA: TGTGCCTCGGGAAACTCCTACGAGCAGTACTTC.

This clonotype showed up many times. V is TRBV6-6 and J is TRBJ1-2; TRBD1 matches at 8 bases. CDR3 size: 15 residues. Germline V gene lookup returns CDR1 MNHNY and CDR2 SVGAGI (reference sequence). The junction had 9 bases not matched to a gene; V was cut back by 6 bases and J by 3 bases. The CDR3 region is CASRWRTGQDYGYTF. The CDR3 DNA sequence: TGTGCCAGCAGATGGCGGACAGGGCAAGACTATGGCTACACCTTC.

In this sample, this clonotype turned up a few times. The chain uses TRBV12-3 or TRBV12-4 and TRBJ1-6, with D uncertain. CDR3 length: 14 residues. The V end was cut by 8 bases, the J end by 6 bases, with 14 bases between. CDR3 coding DNA: TGTGCCAGCCGTATCGGGGAACTTAATTCACCCCTCCACTTT. Its translation: CASRIGELNSPLHF.

The table lists this clonotype with a count of one. The chain combines TRBV5-1 with TRBJ2-7; 8 bases align to TRBD2. The ends lost 4 bases at V and 3 bases at J; junction bases unmatched: 6. The CDR3 contains 14 residues. Germline lookup yields CDR1 SGHRS and CDR2 YFSETQ. Here the CDR3 DNA reads TGCGCCAGCAGCCTCGCAGCGGGAGACTACGAGCAGTACTTC. Encoded protein: CASSLAAGDYEQYF.

This clonotype was seen ten or more times. This chain uses TRBV5-1 with TRBJ2-5; D unresolved. Trimming pared 1 base from V and 4 bases from J, leaving 8 bases between. The CDR3 is made up of 13 amino acids. Looked up from germline, CDR1 is SGHRS and CDR2 is YFSETQ. The CDR3 coding sequence is TGCGCCAGCAGCTTGAAAAGGCGAGAGACCCAGTACTTC. Its translation: CASSLKRRETQYF.

This clonotype was counted at least ten times. Written as DNA, the CDR3 is TGCAGTGCTAGCGGACTAGCGGGAGGATATGAGCAGTTCTTC. Translated: CSASGLAGGYEQFF. This chain connects TRBV20-1 to TRBJ2-1; 14 bases line up with TRBD2. Germline values: CDR1 DFQATT, CDR2 SNEGSKA (reference sequence). The CDR3 is made up of 14 amino acids. Trimming at V came to 3 bases and at J to 8 bases, leaving 3 bases not matched to a gene.

There are many counts of this clonotype. The CDR3 loop is CSATSPRDTGELFF. For the CDR3, the DNA is TGCAGTGCCACCTCCCCCCGCGACACCGGGGAGCTGTTTTTT. The chain links TRBV20-1 to TRBJ2-2; no definite D call. V was pared by 6 bases and J by 3 bases, with 14 bases between. Germline loops: CDR1 DFQATT, CDR2 SNEGSKA (reference sequence). The length of the CDR3 is 14 residues.

This clonotype occurred many times. This CDR3 is CASSQRTGRGTEAFF. In nucleotides, the CDR3 is TGTGCCAGCAGCCAAAGGACAGGGCGGGGAACTGAAGCTTTCTTT. The chain has TRBV6-5 and TRBJ1-1, with 8 bases aligning to TRBD1. The CDR3 spans 15 residues. Germline V gives CDR1 MNHEY, CDR2 SVGAGI. V trimming: 6 bases; J trimming: 5 bases; junction bases outside the gene matches: 11.

This clonotype was detected ten times or more. The chain employs TRBV11-3 and TRBJ2-1; 12 bases align to TRBD2. This CDR3 region has 18 residues. V trimming: 3 bases; J trimming: 8 bases; junction bases outside the gene matches: 14. Germline CDR1 SGHNT, CDR2 YENEEA. CDR3 sequence (DNA): TGTGCCAGCAGCTTCGGCCCGCCCTCTAGCGGGAGGGCCGATGAGCAGTTCTTC. Protein product: CASSFGPPSSGRADEQFF.

The V gene is TRBV6-5, the J gene TRBJ2-7, with TRBD2 identical over 9 bases. Trimming at V came to 4 bases and at J to 9 bases, leaving 16 bases not matched to a gene. CDR3 length: 16 residues. Germline CDR1 MNHEY, CDR2 SVGAGI. This chain's CDR3 is CASSFRHGTSMLGQYF. CDR3 coding DNA: TGTGCCAGCAGTTTCCGCCACGGGACTAGCATGTTAGGGCAGTACTTC.

The chain has TRBV6-2 or TRBV6-3 and TRBJ2-7; a weak D match, TRBD1 (5 bases). Trimming stripped 3 bases from V and 4 bases from J, with 13 bases between. Germline V gives CDR1 MNHEY, CDR2 SVGEGT. This CDR3 comprises 14 residues. The chain's CDR3 is CASSYGIGVYEQYF. The CDR3 DNA sequence: TGTGCCAGCAGTTATGGTATAGGGGTGTACGAGCAGTACTTC.

This clonotype was found a few times. V usage is TRBV18 and J usage is TRBJ1-1; TRBD1 aligns across 9 bases. After removal of 3 bases from V and 1 base from J, the junction contained 3 bases not matched to a gene. In germline, CDR1 is KGHSH, CDR2 LQKENI. The CDR3 sequence is 15 residues long. The CDR3 DNA sequence: TGTGCCAGCTCACCGGGACAGGGACAGAACACTGAAGCTTTCTTT. This encodes CASSPGQGQNTEAFF.

This clonotype was recorded many times. The chain uses TRBV29-1 and TRBJ2-1; D unresolved. The length of the CDR3 is 14 residues. Trimming stripped 4 bases from V and 2 bases from J, with 12 bases between. Germline CDR1 SQVTM, CDR2 ANQGSEA. The CDR3 sequence: CSVGQADPYNEQFF. The CDR3 bases are TGCAGCGTTGGTCAGGCGGACCCCTACAATGAGCAGTTCTTC.

Concerning this clonotype: A read error may explain this, as a much larger clone is one base away. The gene calls are TRBV5-4 and TRBJ2-3; D remains ambiguous. CDR3 size: 13 residues. Between the trimmed V and J ends, which lost 5 bases and 5 bases, there was a span of 12 bases. Germline lookup yields CDR1 SGHNT and CDR2 YYREEE (reference sequence). CDR3 in DNA: TGTGCCAGCAGATCGCGGACCCAAGATACGCAGTATTTT. The encoded protein is CASRSRTQDTQYF.

This clonotype has a count of ten or more. The chain uses TRBV24-1 and TRBJ2-5, with D maybe TRBD2 (6 bases). The germline V and J ends were trimmed by 0 bases and 5 bases, with 9 bases remaining between them. The CDR3 loop spans 14 amino acids. CDR1 is KGHDR, CDR2 SFDVKD, per germline. As DNA, the CDR3 is TGTGCCACCAGTGATTTGAGGGGAGGCGAGACCCAGTACTTC. Its translation is CATSDLRGGETQYF.

This clonotype appeared many times. V is TRBV28 and J is TRBJ1-2, with a weak D call TRBD1 (6 bases). Germline loops: CDR1 MDHEN, CDR2 SYDVKM. The length of the CDR3 is 15 residues. V was trimmed by 5 bases and J by 6 bases, leaving 19 bases between them. CDR3 region: CASSTRPGATNGYTF. The CDR3 bases are TGTGCCAGCAGTACGCGACCGGGGGCCACGAATGGCTACACCTTC.

This clonotype came up many times. The chain has TRBV9 and TRBJ2-7; TRBD1 aligns across 7 bases. Germline V CDR1 and CDR2: SGDLS, YYNGEE. CDR3 size: 14 residues. Trimming removed 2 bases from V and 6 bases from J; junction bases left unmatched: 8. The CDR3 DNA reads as TGTGCCAGCAGCGTCGGTGGGACAGTATCCGAGCAGTACTTC. It yields the protein CASSVGGTVSEQYF.

This clonotype ranks as medium-sized. This CDR3 is missing its conserved last phenylalanine or tryptophan, likely due to a read error. The DNA is omitted, as the CDR3 cannot be located on it reliably, and the CDR3 follows TCRdb's listing. The rearrangement links TRBV7-9 to TRBJ2-5; the D segment call TRBD1 is taken from the table without a DNA check. The CDR3 length equals 10 residues, ends included. Germline V gene lookup returns CDR1 SEHNR and CDR2 FQNEAQ (reference sequence). The CDR3 region is CATRPGTGED.